The rows below give T cell receptor beta chains drawn from one sample of a study of T cells expressing NK-cell markers. Each CDR3 protein gets one entry in TCRdb, which reprocessed the 5' RACE reads and gives no DNA. This sample's table has over 150,000 distinct CDR3 sequences. Sequencing was done on a sample of blood T cells: a sorted CD56 or NKG2C T cell subset, CD4+ or CD8+ T cells, or bulk PBMC T cells (not recorded which). These receptors were obtained from a man between 18 and 69 years old in good health. The CDR3 runs from the conserved cysteine through the conserved F or W.

J: TRBJ1-1
V: TRBV7-6
CDR3: CASSLAPGANTEAFF

J: TRBJ1-2
V: TRBV5-4
CDR3: CASSRGTPLYGYTF

J: TRBJ2-1
V: TRBV7-9
CDR3: CASSALTEDEQFF

J: TRBJ2-7
V: TRBV7-8
CDR3: CASSWDRLYEQYF

J: TRBJ2-5
V: TRBV5-6
CDR3: CASSLPQVQETQYF

J: TRBJ1-1
V: TRBV18
CDR3: CASSPPLKPSEAFF

J: TRBJ2-3
V: TRBV6-1
CDR3: CASRRNAGDSTDTQYF

J: TRBJ2-3
V: TRBV9
CDR3: CASSQFGGVETDTQYF

J: TRBJ2-3
V: TRBV7-3
CDR3: CASSFSGGYTDTQYF

J: TRBJ2-5
V: TRBV5-1
CDR3: CASSLEGGHRQETQYF

J: TRBJ2-5
V: TRBV29-1
CDR3: CSVEDEFTKETQYF

J: TRBJ2-1
V: TRBV7-9
CDR3: CASSPRGGSDEQFF

J: TRBJ1-2
V: TRBV7-9
CDR3: CAGSLGQGGYTF

J: TRBJ1-1
V: TRBV6-5
CDR3: CASSYNRNTEAFF

J: TRBJ1-6
V: TRBV6-1
CDR3: CASSTHSSYNSPLHF

J: TRBJ1-1
V: TRBV4-1
CDR3: CASSQDLGVAVEAFF

J: TRBJ2-3
V: TRBV7-2
CDR3: CASSNGGTWIDTQYF

J: TRBJ1-2
V: TRBV25-1
CDR3: CASTQGGNGYTF

J: TRBJ2-5
V: TRBV14
CDR3: CASSQEGYQETQYF

J: TRBJ2-5
V: TRBV20-1
CDR3: CSARALRLAGSWWTQYF

J: TRBJ2-1
V: TRBV3-1
CDR3: CASRRTSGGSYNEQFF

J: TRBJ2-5
V: TRBV6-5
CDR3: CASSYTPGQGRETQYF

J: TRBJ2-7
V: TRBV20-1
CDR3: CSARDQGPEQYF

J: TRBJ1-3
V: TRBV2
CDR3: CAIPGQAGGNGIYF

J: TRBJ1-1
V: TRBV6-1
CDR3: CASSEARGPGTEAFF

J: TRBJ2-5
V: TRBV20-1
CDR3: CSASEYWVLGGETQYF

J: TRBJ2-7
V: TRBV27
CDR3: CASSFSDREVRYEQYF

J: TRBJ2-7
V: TRBV7-9
CDR3: CASSSRLAGGFEQYF

J: TRBJ1-1
V: TRBV5-1
CDR3: CASGGDGGVTEAFF

J: TRBJ1-3
V: TRBV4-2
CDR3: CASSQGVTQAGNTIYF

J: TRBJ2-4
V: TRBV12-5
CDR3: CASGLSGMAKNIQYF

J: TRBJ2-6
V: TRBV27
CDR3: CASLGQGISGANVLTF

J: TRBJ2-3
V: TRBV20-1
CDR3: CSARAGSGGRTDTQYF